These 30 T cell receptor beta chains came from one sample sequenced in a study of PD-1 blockade in classical Hodgkin lymphoma (dated by TCRdb to 2018 to 2020). In the paper's terms, the time point label means: newly diagnosed, previously untreated cHL patient sample. Library preparation used the immunoSEQ multiplex PCR assay. TCRdb retrieved this table from immuneACCESS and kept in-frame rearrangements only. Not all clones are present; in checked studies, unresolved V genes account for under half, and no reason is known for the remainder. In this sample the table shows tens of thousands of clones, approximately 90% of which occur a single time. Of the sample, roughly 5.3% falls within the top ten clones. The sequencing input was peripheral blood mononuclear cells (PBMCs). The receptor source for this set is a human donor with classical Hodgkin lymphoma.

This clone has just one count. The rearrangement joins TRBV11-2 to TRBJ2-5; the D gene is possibly TRBD1 (5 bases). This CDR3 region has 16 residues. V was trimmed by 5 bases and J by 1 base, leaving 17 bases between them. Germline CDR1 is SGHAT and CDR2 is FQNNGV. This CDR3 reads CASSGVEGQVQETQYF. The CDR3, as DNA: TGTGCCAGCAGCGGGGTTGAAGGACAAGTCCAAGAGACCCAGTACTTC.

This clone was counted a single time. This rearrangement joins TRBV7-9 to TRBJ2-3, with a weak D call TRBD1 (6 bases). Germline loops: CDR1 SEHNR, CDR2 FQNEAQ (reference sequence). V lost 4 bases and J 1 base, leaving 12 bases between the germline ends. The CDR3 has 15 amino acids. The CDR3 loop reads CASSYGGGGTDTQYF. Here the CDR3 DNA reads TGTGCCAGCAGCTATGGGGGCGGAGGCACAGATACGCAGTATTTT.

This chain uses TRBV6-1 with TRBJ2-7; weak D call: TRBD1 (5 bases). The V and J ends lost 2 bases and 0 bases respectively, with 11 bases between them. CDR1 and CDR2 (germline): MNHNS, SASEGT. This CDR3 spans 15 amino acids. CDR3 residues: CASSEPNRPSYEQYV. Here the CDR3 DNA reads TGTGCCAGCAGTGAACCCAACAGGCCCTCCTACGAGCAGTACGTC.

This rearrangement joins TRBV19 to TRBJ1-3, with a tentative D call TRBD1 (5 bases). The ends were cut back, 6 bases at V and 0 bases at J, with 12 bases in the middle. This CDR3 is 15 amino acids long. CDR1 LNHDA and CDR2 SQIVND come from the germline V gene (reference sequence). The CDR3 reads CASSQQDISGNTIYF. In DNA form, the CDR3 reads TGTGCCAGTAGCCAACAGGACATCTCTGGAAACACCATATATTTT.

This chain uses TRBV18 with TRBJ2-7, with TRBD1 matching 11 bases. V shed 3 bases and J 3 bases; nucleotides not matched to a gene: 7. Germline CDR1 reads KGHSH; CDR2 reads LQKENI. The CDR3 length is 16 residues. CDR3 bases: TGTGCCAGCTCACCGGGGGACAGGGGGACCTTCTACGAGCAGTACGTC. Translated, it gives CASSPGDRGTFYEQYV.

This chain links TRBV11-3 with TRBJ1-1, with a possible D match to TRBD1 (6 bases). The germline V gene has CDR1 SGHNT and CDR2 YENEEA. The CDR3 contains 16 residues. Trimming stripped 3 bases from V and 0 bases from J, with 14 bases between. CDR3 loop: CASSFPQGPMNTEAFF. In DNA, the CDR3 is TGTGCCAGCAGCTTCCCCCAGGGGCCCATGAACACTGAAGCTTTCTTT.

V gene TRBV25-1 combines with J gene TRBJ1-5; 8 positions agree with TRBD1. Germline lookup yields CDR1 MGHDK and CDR2 SYGVNS. V dropped 2 bases and J dropped 7; count of bases not matched to a gene: 4. This CDR3 is 14 amino acids long. CDR3 amino acids: CASSEQGANQPQHF. CDR3 in DNA: TGTGCCAGCAGTGAACAGGGGGCTAACCAGCCCCAGCATTTT.

The chain carries TRBV29-1 and TRBJ2-7; D is possibly TRBD1 (6 bases). This CDR3 contains 11 residues. Germline CDR1 reads SQVTM; CDR2 reads ANQGSEA. Trimming pared 4 bases from V and 6 bases from J, leaving 10 bases between. The CDR3 sequence: CSVGFRGEQYF. CDR3 sequence (DNA): TGCAGCGTTGGTTTCAGGGGCGAGCAGTACTTC.

This clone has more than one count but fewer than ten. This chain joins TRBV7-2 and TRBJ2-1; weak D call: TRBD2 (6 bases). V shed 4 bases and J shed 6 bases, with 13 bases lying between them. The germline CDR1 and CDR2 sequences are SGHTA and FQGNSA. The CDR3 is 14 amino acids. The CDR3 DNA reads TGTGCCAGCAGCTGGGGACTTCTCCCCAATGAGCAGTTCTTC. Its translation: CASSWGLLPNEQFF.

Concerning this clone itself: The sample holds other DNA sequences that translate to the same CDR3. V gene TRBV29-1 combines with J gene TRBJ2-1; 7 positions agree with TRBD2. The germline V gene encodes CDR1 SQVTM and CDR2 ANQGSEA. V dropped 1 base and J dropped 9; count of bases not matched to a gene: 12. There are 15 residues in the CDR3. The CDR3 loop is CSVEGGGLVYGEQFF. The CDR3 coding sequence is TGCAGCGTTGAAGGGGGGGGTCTAGTGTACGGTGAGCAGTTCTTC.

This rearrangement joins TRBV5-1 to TRBJ2-1; TRBD2 matches 10 bases. V lost 7 bases to trimming and J lost 0 bases; unmatched junction nucleotides: 16. CDR3 length: 19 amino acids. Germline V gene sequence: CDR1 SGHRS, CDR2 YFSETQ. Written as DNA, the CDR3 is TGCGCCAGCGGAACTCCAGGAGGGCTAGCGGGAGCCTCCTACAATGAGCAGTTCTTC. Its translation: CASGTPGGLAGASYNEQFF.

CDR3 residues: CASSQWDRGPDTEAFF. CDR3 DNA sequence: TGTGCCAGCAGCCAATGGGACAGGGGCCCTGATACTGAAGCTTTCTTT. The V and J genes are TRBV14 and TRBJ1-1; TRBD1 matches at 10 bases. Germline V lookup: CDR1 SGHDN, CDR2 FVKESK. J was trimmed by 5 bases and V by 2 bases; bases with no gene match: 8. The CDR3 runs to 16 residues.

This clone was seen once. This sequence joins TRBV10-3 and TRBJ2-1, with TRBD2 matching 10 bases. This CDR3 region has 20 residues. Germline V lookup: CDR1 ENHRY, CDR2 SYGVKD. V trimming: 4 bases; J trimming: 4 bases; junction bases outside the gene matches: 19. The CDR3, as DNA: TGTGCCATCAGTGGGACTGTGGCTAGCGGGAGTGGAGGAAAGTACAATGAGCAGTTCTTC. Protein: CAISGTVASGSGGKYNEQFF.

This sequence joins TRBV28 and TRBJ2-3; 14 positions agree with TRBD2. V lost 5 bases to trimming and J lost 0 bases; unmatched junction nucleotides: 4. Germline CDR1 is MDHEN and CDR2 is SYDVKM. CDR3 length equals 17 residues. Written as DNA, the CDR3 is TGTGCCAGCAGTAGGACTAGCGGGAGGCCGAGCACAGATACGCAGTATTTT. Protein: CASSRTSGRPSTDTQYF.

The V gene is TRBV2, the J gene TRBJ1-4, with TRBD1 as a possible D gene (6 bases). Germline lookup yields CDR1 SNHLY and CDR2 FYNNEI. Trimming cost V 6 bases and J 5 bases, with 13 bases left between them. The CDR3 contains 14 residues. Written as DNA, the CDR3 is TGTGCCAGCAGCGTACCTCAGGGGAATGAAAAACTGTTTTTT. Protein sequence: CASSVPQGNEKLFF. Complete variable domain (other parts from reference TRBV2 and TRBJ1-4): EPEVTQTPSHQVTQMGQEVILRCVPISNHLYFYWYRQILGQKVEFLVSFYNNEISEKSEIFDDQFSVERPDGSNFTLKIRSTKLEDSAMYFCASSVPQGNEKLFFGSGTQLSVL.

V gene TRBV25-1 combines with J gene TRBJ2-5; D is perhaps TRBD2 (6 bases). The CDR3 runs 15 residues. Per the germline V gene, CDR1 is MGHDK and CDR2 is SYGVNS. The V gene lost 1 base and the J gene lost 0 bases, with 9 bases spanning the gap. The CDR3 protein is CASSEFGGNQETQYF. CDR3 in DNA: TGTGCCAGCAGTGAATTCGGAGGGAACCAAGAGACCCAGTACTTC. The complete variable domain, with remaining parts taken from reference TRBV25-1 and TRBJ2-5, reads EADIYQTPRYLVIGTGKKITLECSQTMGHDKMYWYQQDPGMELHLIHYSYGVNSTEKGDLSSESTVSRIRTEHFPLTLESARPSHTSQYLCASSEFGGNQETQYFGPGTRLLVL.

The gene calls are TRBV29-1 and TRBJ2-7, with 7 nucleotides matching TRBD2. Germline-derived CDR1 and CDR2 are SQVTM and ANQGSEA. V shed 7 bases, J shed 2 bases, and the junction held 5 bases outside the gene matches. The CDR3 consists of 12 residues. CDR3 coding DNA: TGCAGCGCCCGACTAGCCCCCTACGAGCAGTACTTC. The encoded protein is CSARLAPYEQYF.

This rearrangement joins TRBV2 to TRBJ1-1, with unresolved D. V shed 8 bases and J shed 4 bases, with 11 bases lying between them. The CDR3 extends over 12 amino acids. In germline, CDR1 is SNHLY, CDR2 FYNNEI. In DNA form, the CDR3 reads TGTGCCAGCCGGCAGGAAGTCACTGAAGCTTTCTTT. It codes for CASRQEVTEAFF.

The rearrangement links TRBV5-1 to TRBJ2-5; tentative D call: TRBD1 (6 bases). This CDR3 comprises 14 residues. Germline CDR1 is SGHRS and CDR2 is YFSETQ. V gave up 4 bases and J gave up 2 bases, with 12 bases separating them. The CDR3 protein is CASSLTTGQETQYF. As DNA, the CDR3 is TGCGCCAGCAGCCTAACAACAGGGCAAGAGACCCAGTACTTC. Based on the CDR3 plus reference TRBV5-1 and TRBJ2-5, the full variable domain is KAGVTQTPRYLIKTRGQQVTLSCSPISGHRSVSWYQQTPGQGLQFLFEYFSETQRNKGNFPGRFSGRQFSNSRSEMNVSTLELGDSALYLCASSLTTGQETQYFGPGTRLLVL.

The chain uses TRBV11-3 and TRBJ1-1; D is unresolved. This CDR3 has 13 residues. Per the germline V gene, CDR1 is SGHNT and CDR2 is YENEEA. Trimming took off 6 bases at V and 1 base at J, with 9 bases between the two ends. CDR3 protein: CASSFEGNTEAFF. The CDR3 DNA follows: TGTGCCAGCAGTTTTGAGGGGAACACTGAAGCTTTCTTT.

The chain joins TRBV18 to TRBJ2-5; 9 nucleotides line up with TRBD2. Germline loops: CDR1 KGHSH, CDR2 LQKENI. The V segment lost 5 bases and the J segment 3 bases; nucleotides outside the gene matches: 4. The CDR3 is 14 residues long. CDR3 in DNA: TGTGCCAGCTCAGGACGACTAGCGGAAGAGACCCAGTACTTC. It specifies CASSGRLAEETQYF.

This chain uses TRBV12-1 with TRBJ2-7; no DNA check was done on the table's D call, TRBD2. TRBV12-1 corresponds to a pseudogene. The CDR3 extends over 16 amino acids. Written as DNA, the CDR3 is TGTGCCAGCAGCCCCGAGCGCACCTTCCTCTCCTACGAGCAGTACTTC. This codes for CASSPERTFLSYEQYF.

This rearrangement joins TRBV5-5 to TRBJ1-4; D uncertain. Germline assignment: CDR1 SGHKS and CDR2 YYEKEE (reference sequence). Trimming removed 0 bases from V and 5 bases from J, with 8 bases in between. The CDR3 has 14 amino acids. The CDR3 protein is CASSLAWQNEKLFF. CDR3 in DNA: TGTGCCAGCAGCTTGGCCTGGCAAAATGAAAAACTGTTTTTT.

This chain uses TRBV7-8 with TRBJ1-2; 7 bases match TRBD1. Germline CDR1 and CDR2: SGHVS and FQNEAQ. The length of the CDR3 is 14 residues. Trimming at V came to 7 bases and at J to 6 bases, leaving 11 bases not matched to a gene. The CDR3 bases are TGTGCCAGCACCCTCCCAGGGGGGGTAAATGGCTACACCTTC. This encodes CASTLPGGVNGYTF.

The rearrangement links TRBV23-1 to TRBJ2-7; TRBD1 aligns across 7 bases. TRBV23-1 is an open reading frame whose function is uncertain. The junction had 15 bases not matched to a gene; V was cut back by 2 bases and J by 2 bases. CDR3 size: 18 residues. CDR3 sequence (DNA): TGCGCCAGCAGTCAACCAATAATAAGGGACAGTGAACCCTACGAGCAGTACGTC. It is translated as CASSQPIIRDSEPYEQYV.

The chain has TRBV19 and TRBJ1-3; a possible D gene is TRBD1 (5 bases). With 6 bases removed from V and 2 bases from J, the gap between germline ends came to 14 bases. The germline gives CDR1 LNHDA, CDR2 SQIVND (reference sequence). The CDR3 covers 15 residues. This chain's CDR3 is CASRPPGYTGNTIYF. CDR3 nucleotide sequence: TGTGCCAGTAGACCCCCAGGGTATACTGGAAACACCATATATTTT.

The rearrangement uses TRBV28 and TRBJ1-2, with D unclear. V lost 6 bases to trimming and J lost 0 bases, with 5 bases between them. The CDR3 extends over 12 amino acids. Germline CDR1 reads MDHEN; CDR2 reads SYDVKM. CDR3 sequence reads: CASRSANYGYTF. Written as DNA, the CDR3 is TGTGCCAGCAGGTCCGCTAACTATGGCTACACCTTC.

This clone was counted between two and nine times. The rearrangement links TRBV7-3 to TRBJ2-3, with D tentatively TRBD1 (6 bases). The CDR3 has 14 amino acids. Germline-derived CDR1 and CDR2 are SGHTA and FQGTGA. V was cut by 4 bases and J by 6 bases, with 14 bases left in between. CDR3 bases: TGTGCCAGCAGCTCGGAAGCAGGGGTTGATACGCAGTATTTT. Its translation: CASSSEAGVDTQYF.

This chain links TRBV7-3 with TRBJ2-3; no clear D gene. CDR3 length equals 15 residues. The V end was cut by 5 bases, the J end by 0 bases, with 12 bases between. Germline V gene sequence: CDR1 SGHTA, CDR2 FQGTGA. CDR3 amino acids: CASSPAALSTDTQYF. CDR3 sequence (DNA): TGTGCCAGCAGCCCAGCAGCCCTCAGCACAGATACGCAGTATTTT.

As regards this clone: One end of the junction varies from germline; a read error may be responsible. The gene calls are TRBV7-9 and TRBJ2-1; 7 positions match TRBD2. Looked up from germline, CDR1 is SEHNR and CDR2 is FQNEAQ (reference sequence). This CDR3 has 12 residues. The CDR3 nucleotides are TGTGCCAGCAGCCTAGCGGTACGAGAGCAGTTCTTC. Its protein is CASSLAVREQFF. Supplemented by reference TRBV7-9 and TRBJ2-1, the full variable domain reads DTGVSQNPRHKITKRGQNVTFRCDPISEHNRLYWYRQTLGQGPEFLTYFQNEAQLEKSRLLSDRFSAERPKGSFSTLEIQRTEQGDSAMYLCASSLAVREQFFGPGTRLTVL.